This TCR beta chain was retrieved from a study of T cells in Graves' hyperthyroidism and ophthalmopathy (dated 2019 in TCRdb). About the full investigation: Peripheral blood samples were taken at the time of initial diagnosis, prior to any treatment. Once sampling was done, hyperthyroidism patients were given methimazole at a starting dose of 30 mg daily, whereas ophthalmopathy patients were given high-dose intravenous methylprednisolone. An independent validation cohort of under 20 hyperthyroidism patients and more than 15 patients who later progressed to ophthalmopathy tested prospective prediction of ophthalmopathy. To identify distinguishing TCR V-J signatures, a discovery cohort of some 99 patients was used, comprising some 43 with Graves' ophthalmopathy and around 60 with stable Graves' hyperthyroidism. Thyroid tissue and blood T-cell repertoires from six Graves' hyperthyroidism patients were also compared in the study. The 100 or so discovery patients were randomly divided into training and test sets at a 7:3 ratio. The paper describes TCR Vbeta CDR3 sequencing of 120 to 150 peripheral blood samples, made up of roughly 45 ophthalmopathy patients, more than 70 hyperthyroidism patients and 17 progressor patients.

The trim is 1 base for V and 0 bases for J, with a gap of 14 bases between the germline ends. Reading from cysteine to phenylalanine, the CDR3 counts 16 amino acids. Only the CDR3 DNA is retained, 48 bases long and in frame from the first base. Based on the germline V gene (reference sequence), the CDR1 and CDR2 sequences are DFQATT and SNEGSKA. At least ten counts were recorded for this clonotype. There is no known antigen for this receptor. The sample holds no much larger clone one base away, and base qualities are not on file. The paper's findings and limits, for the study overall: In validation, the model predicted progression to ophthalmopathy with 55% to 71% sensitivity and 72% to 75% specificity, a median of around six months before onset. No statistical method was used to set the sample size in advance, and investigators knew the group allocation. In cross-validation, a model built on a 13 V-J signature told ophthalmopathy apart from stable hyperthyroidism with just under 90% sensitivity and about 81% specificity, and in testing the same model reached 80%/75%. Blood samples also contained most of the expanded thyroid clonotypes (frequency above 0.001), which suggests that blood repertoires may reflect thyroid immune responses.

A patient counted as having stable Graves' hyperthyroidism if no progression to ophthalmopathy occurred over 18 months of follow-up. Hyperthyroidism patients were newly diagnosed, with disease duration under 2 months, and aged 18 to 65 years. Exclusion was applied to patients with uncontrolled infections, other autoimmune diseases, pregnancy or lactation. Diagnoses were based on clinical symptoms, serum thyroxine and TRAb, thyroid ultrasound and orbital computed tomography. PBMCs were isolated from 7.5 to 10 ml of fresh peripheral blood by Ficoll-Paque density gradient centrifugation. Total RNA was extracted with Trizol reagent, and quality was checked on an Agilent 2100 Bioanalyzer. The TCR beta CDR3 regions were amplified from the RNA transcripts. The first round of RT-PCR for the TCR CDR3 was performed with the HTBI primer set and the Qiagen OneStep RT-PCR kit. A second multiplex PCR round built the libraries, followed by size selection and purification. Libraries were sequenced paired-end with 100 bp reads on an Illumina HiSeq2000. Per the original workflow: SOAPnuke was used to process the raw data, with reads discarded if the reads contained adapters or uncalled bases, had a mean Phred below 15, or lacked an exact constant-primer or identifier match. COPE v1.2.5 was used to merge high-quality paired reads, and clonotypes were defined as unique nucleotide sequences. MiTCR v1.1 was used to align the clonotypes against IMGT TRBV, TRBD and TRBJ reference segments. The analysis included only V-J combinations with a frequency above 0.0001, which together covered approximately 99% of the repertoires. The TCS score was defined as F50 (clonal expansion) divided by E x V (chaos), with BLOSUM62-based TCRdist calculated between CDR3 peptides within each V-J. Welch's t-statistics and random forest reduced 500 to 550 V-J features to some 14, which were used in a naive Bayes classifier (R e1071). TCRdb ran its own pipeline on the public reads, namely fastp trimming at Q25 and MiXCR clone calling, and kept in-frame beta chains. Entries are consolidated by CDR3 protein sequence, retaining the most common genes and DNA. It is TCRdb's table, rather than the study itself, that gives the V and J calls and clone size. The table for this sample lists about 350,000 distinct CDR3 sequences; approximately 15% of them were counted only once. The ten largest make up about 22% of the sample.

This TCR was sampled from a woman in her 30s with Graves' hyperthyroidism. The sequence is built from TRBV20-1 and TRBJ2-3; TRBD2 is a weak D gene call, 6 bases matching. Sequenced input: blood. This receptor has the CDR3 CSARGLEGTSTDTQYF. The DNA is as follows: TGCAGTGCTAGAGGCTTAGAGGGGACTAGCACAGATACGCAGTATTTT.